The clone carrying this TCR beta chain was picked up many times. Its antigen remains unknown. The data originate from a study of identical twins. General observations from the study: Memory repertoires showed no such pattern, whereas abundant cord blood beta clonotypes carried fewer insertions.

V was trimmed by 3 bases and J by 0 bases, leaving 18 bases between them. The CDR3 is made up of 18 amino acids. In germline, CDR1 is SGDLS, CDR2 YYNGEE. TCRdb re-analysed the 5' RACE reads in MiXCR, keeping a single row per CDR3 protein. The table shows hundreds of thousands of distinct CDR3 sequences, with approximately 6% occurring only once. Sequencing input: naive T cells sorted from blood. This TCR derives from a man in his late teens or twenties in good health. This rearrangement joins TRBV9 to TRBJ2-2; D call uncertain. CDR3 sequence: CASSATSLRIANTGELFF. CDR3 coding DNA: TGTGCCAGCAGCGCGACAAGTTTGCGGATCGCGAACACCGGGGAGCTGTTTTTT.